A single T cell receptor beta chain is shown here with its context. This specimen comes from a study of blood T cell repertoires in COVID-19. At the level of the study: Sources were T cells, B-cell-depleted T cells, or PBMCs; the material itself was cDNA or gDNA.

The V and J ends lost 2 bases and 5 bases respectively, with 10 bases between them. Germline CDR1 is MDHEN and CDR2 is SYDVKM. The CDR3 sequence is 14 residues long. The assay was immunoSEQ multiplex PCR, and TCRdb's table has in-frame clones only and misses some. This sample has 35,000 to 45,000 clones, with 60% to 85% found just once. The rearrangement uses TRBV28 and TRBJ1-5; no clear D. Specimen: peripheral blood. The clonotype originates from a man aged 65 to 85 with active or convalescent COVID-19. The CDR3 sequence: CASSLEFGDQPQHF. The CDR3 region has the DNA TGTGCCAGCAGTTTAGAATTCGGGGATCAGCCCCAGCATTTT.